This paragraph reports one T cell receptor beta chain. Its specificity is unknown. Here immunoSEQ multiplex PCR was the method, and the copy in TCRdb shows in-frame clones only, minus some. This repertoire shows 60,000 to 75,000 clones, around 70% found once; its top ten account for about 5%. This entry is derived from a study of vaccination effects on CD4 cells after COVID-19. Across the whole study: Sampling of a couple of convalescent patients took place 16 days and one week prior to vaccination. Study observations and caveats: Post-vaccine spike-reactive clones in convalescents were mainly new vaccine-induced clones. Late post-vaccination samples showed marked contraction of infection- and vaccine-induced clones.

The CDR3 totals 14 residues. V lost 6 bases to trimming and J lost 3 bases; unmatched junction nucleotides: 6. Germline V CDR1 and CDR2: LNHNV, YYDKDF (reference sequence). Within the ViraFEST assay, antigen-specific CD4+ T cells underwent expansion with viral peptide pools prior to sequencing. Subsequent to roughly 9 days of culture, CD4+ T cells were isolated. The person was diagnosed with PCR-confirmed SARS-CoV-2 infection between March and December 2020. The sequencing here drew on CD4+ T cells from PBMCs cultured with HIV peptides, taken before COVID-19 vaccination. Subset: HIV-1 Nef peptide pool negative control/reference culture. This TCR was sampled from a human donor who had a prior SARS-CoV-2 infection. This chain connects TRBV15 to TRBJ2-3; 7 nucleotides match TRBD2. The CDR3 nucleotides are TGTGCCACCAGTCGGCAGCGGGAAACAGATACGCAGTATTTT. Translating it yields CATSRQRETDTQYF.